A single sample gave rise to the 18 T cell receptor beta chains below, sequenced in a study of response to subunit inactivated influenza vaccine. Using its own MiXCR run on the RT-PCR reads, TCRdb lists one record per CDR3 protein. The sample carries 400,000 to 650,000 distinct CDR3 sequences, approximately 7.2% recorded once. Sample: PBMCs from blood, taken about 24 months after vaccination. The receptors originated from a man aged 45 to 75 who received an inactivated influenza vaccine.

The rearrangement joins TRBV12-3 or TRBV12-4 to TRBJ2-5, with TRBD2 matching 15 bases. With V trimmed by 6 bases and J by 4 bases, 9 bases remained unmatched. The CDR3 extends over 17 amino acids. The CDR3 here is CASSPGLAGGDLETQYF. The CDR3 DNA sequence: TGTGCCAGCAGCCCGGGACTAGCGGGGGGTGATCTAGAGACCCAGTACTTC.

The chain couples TRBV20-1 to TRBJ1-6; D remains unclear. The CDR3 contains 13 residues. The V and J ends lost 3 bases and 6 bases respectively, with 9 bases between them. CDR1 DFQATT and CDR2 SNEGSKA come from the germline V gene (reference sequence). DNA for the CDR3: TGCAGTGCTAGGGGTGCGGGTAATTCACCCCTCCACTTT. It translates to CSARGAGNSPLHF.

Only a few counts were recorded for this clonotype. The chain joins TRBV4-3 to TRBJ2-2; no definite D call. V was clipped by 0 bases and J by 0 bases, with 11 bases between them. CDR1 is LGHNA and CDR2 is YSLEER in the germline V gene. The CDR3 is 17 amino acids. The CDR3 nucleotides are TGCGCCAGCAGCCAAGATTCTTCCTCGACGAACACCGGGGAGCTGTTTTTT. It encodes CASSQDSSSTNTGELFF.

This clonotype was seen many times. J is TRBJ2-4 and V is TRBV11-2; 8 positions match TRBD2. CDR3 length: 15 amino acids. Germline-derived CDR1 and CDR2 are SGHAT and FQNNGV. The V segment lost 1 base and the J segment 9 bases; nucleotides outside the gene matches: 8. The CDR3 protein is CASSLGAGTSSIQYF. The DNA for the CDR3 is TGTGCCAGCAGCTTAGGCGCCGGGACTAGTTCCATTCAGTACTTC.

The sample holds a few counts of this clonotype. This chain uses TRBV29-1 with TRBJ2-1, with 9 positions matching TRBD2. The length of the CDR3 is 16 residues. Trimming at V came to 0 bases and at J to 3 bases, leaving 6 bases not matched to a gene. The germline V gene encodes CDR1 SQVTM and CDR2 ANQGSEA. CDR3 residues: CSVEDSLAGIYNEQFF. In nucleotides, the CDR3 is TGCAGCGTTGAAGATAGCCTAGCGGGGATCTACAATGAGCAGTTCTTC.

This clonotype was detected only a few times. V and J are TRBV20-1 and TRBJ2-7; 12 bases are a match to TRBD2. The CDR3 is made up of 12 amino acids. With V trimmed by 8 bases and J by 10 bases, 9 bases remained unmatched. CDR1 and CDR2 (germline): DFQATT, SNEGSKA (reference sequence). The CDR3: CSFQTSGRSQYF. The CDR3 DNA reads TGCAGTTTCCAGACTAGCGGGAGATCTCAGTACTTC.

There are many counts of this clonotype. The rearrangement uses TRBV20-1 and TRBJ2-1; D gene unclear. This CDR3 has 13 amino acids. The ends were cut back, 3 bases at V and 2 bases at J, with 8 bases in the middle. Germline V gives CDR1 DFQATT, CDR2 SNEGSKA (reference sequence). CDR3 DNA sequence: TGCAGTGCTAGTAGCCCCGCCTACAATGAGCAGTTCTTC. Translating gives CSASSPAYNEQFF.

This clonotype was counted at least ten times. The chain employs TRBV15 and TRBJ2-5; D remains unclear. The V and J ends lost 0 bases and 2 bases respectively, with 19 bases between them. Germline V gene lookup returns CDR1 LNHNV and CDR2 YYDKDF (reference sequence). The CDR3 sequence is 18 residues long. The CDR3 DNA reads as TGTGCCACCAGCAGAGATATTGGGGTGCGTACCCGACAAGAGACCCAGTACTTC. Residues: CATSRDIGVRTRQETQYF.

This clonotype was observed a handful of times. The chain combines TRBV6-5 with TRBJ1-2; D uncertain. Trimming stripped 4 bases from V and 3 bases from J, with 15 bases between. This CDR3 is built from 15 residues. Germline CDR1 and CDR2: MNHEY and SVGAGI. CDR3 coding DNA: TGTGCCAGCAGTTTGCACGGGAGGACGGACTATGGCTACACCTTC. Translation: CASSLHGRTDYGYTF.

This clonotype was seen more than once but under ten times. The V gene is TRBV9, the J gene TRBJ2-1; 10 bases line up with TRBD2. Per germline, CDR1 SGDLS and CDR2 YYNGEE. CDR3 length equals 15 residues. V was pared by 6 bases and J by 2 bases, with 5 bases of the junction left unmatched. CDR3 sequence (DNA): TGTGCCAGCAACAAGCGGGAGGGACCCTACAATGAGCAGTTCTTC. This codes for CASNKREGPYNEQFF. The entire variable domain, with the rest obtained from reference TRBV9 and TRBJ2-1, is as follows: DSGVTQTPKHLITATGQRVTLRCSPRSGDLSVYWYQQSLDQGLQFLIQYYNGEERAKGNILERFSAQQFPDLHSELNLSSLELGDSALYFCASNKREGPYNEQFFGPGTRLTVL.

The V and J genes are TRBV7-2 and TRBJ2-2; the match to TRBD2 covers 8 bases. Germline CDR1 and CDR2: SGHTA and FQGNSA. V dropped 2 bases and J dropped 4; count of bases not matched to a gene: 3. The CDR3 runs to 15 residues. This CDR3 reads CASSLKAGVTGELFF. The CDR3 coding sequence is TGTGCCAGCAGCTTAAAAGCGGGGGTCACCGGGGAGCTGTTTTTT.

The gene calls are TRBV2 and TRBJ2-7; weak D call: TRBD1 (6 bases). Germline CDR1 and CDR2: SNHLY and FYNNEI. Trimming left V 6 bases short and J 0 bases short, with 9 bases between. The CDR3 length is 13 residues. The DNA for the CDR3 is TGTGCCAGCAGGCAGGGGCCCTCCTACGAGCAGTACTTC. The encoded protein is CASRQGPSYEQYF.

This clonotype has only a few counts. The chain uses TRBV7-2 and TRBJ2-6, with D possibly TRBD1 on 6 matching bases. The germline gives CDR1 SGHTA, CDR2 FQGNSA. This CDR3 spans 15 amino acids. Between the trimmed V and J ends, which lost 5 bases and 2 bases, there was a span of 10 bases. CDR3 bases: TGTGCCAGCAGCCTGGACAGCCCTGGGGCCAACGTCCTGACTTTC. Translation gives CASSLDSPGANVLTF.

The V gene is TRBV7-2, the J gene TRBJ2-7, with 10 bases identical to TRBD2. J lost 4 bases, V lost 2 bases, and 8 bases had no gene match. The germline V gene has CDR1 SGHTA and CDR2 FQGNSA. CDR3 length: 16 residues. CDR3 nucleotide sequence: TGTGCCAGCAGCTTAAGTTCTAGCGGGGGAGGGTACGAGCAGTACTTC. This translates into CASSLSSSGGGYEQYF.

The chain has TRBV6-1 and TRBJ2-7; 8 bases are shared with TRBD1. The CDR3 length is 16 residues. CDR1 is MNHNS, CDR2 SASEGT, per germline. V shed 5 bases, J shed 2 bases, and the junction held 11 bases outside the gene matches. The CDR3 bases are TGTGCCAGCAGTCAGGGCCGGGACAGGCAAGCCTACGAGCAGTACTTC. Translation gives CASSQGRDRQAYEQYF.

This chain uses TRBV4-2 with TRBJ2-1; 11 nucleotides agree with TRBD2. CDR1 LGHNA and CDR2 YNFKEQ come from the germline V gene. The V and J ends lost 4 bases and 5 bases, in that order; junction bases with no gene match: 7. The CDR3 sequence is 16 residues long. The CDR3 protein is CASSPIAGGPDNEQFF. Written as DNA, the CDR3 is TGTGCCAGCAGCCCCATAGCGGGGGGGCCCGACAATGAGCAGTTCTTC.

The chain links TRBV10-2 to TRBJ1-3; D may be TRBD1 (5 bases). Per germline, CDR1 WSHSY and CDR2 SAAADI. The CDR3 runs to 18 residues. Trimming removed 2 bases at V and 0 bases at J, with 17 bases between. The DNA for the CDR3 is TGCGCCAGCAGTGAGGACGGGGGATTGATAAGCTCTGGAAACACCATATATTTT. Amino acids: CASSEDGGLISSGNTIYF.

The gene calls are TRBV27 and TRBJ2-3; 9 bases are shared with TRBD2. CDR3 size: 19 residues. Germline V gene lookup returns CDR1 MNHEY and CDR2 SMNVEV (reference sequence). J gave up 1 base and V 1 base, and 12 bases lay outside the gene matches. The CDR3 DNA sequence: TGTGCCAGCAGTTTATTGCGGGGGGGCGTCGTGAGGGGCACAGATACGCAGTATTTT. Amino acid sequence: CASSLLRGGVVRGTDTQYF.